This T cell receptor beta chain was recorded in a study of shared T cell receptors in the human thymus. CDR3 length equals 16 residues. The V end was cut by 0 bases, the J end by 3 bases, with 13 bases between. Looked up from germline, CDR1 is SGHDT and CDR2 is YYEEEE. Generated by immunoSEQ multiplex PCR, the TCRdb table keeps only in-frame clones and is missing some. The sample gives about 400,000 clones, roughly 94% of which show up once; approximately 0.02% is in the top ten. The V call is TRBV5-6, the J call TRBJ2-1; D remains ambiguous. The TCR originated in a human donor. The source material was thymocytes. The CDR3 coding sequence is TGTGCCAGCAGCTTGGAACAGCGAGACCTCTACAATGAGCAGTTCTTC. It translates to CASSLEQRDLYNEQFF.